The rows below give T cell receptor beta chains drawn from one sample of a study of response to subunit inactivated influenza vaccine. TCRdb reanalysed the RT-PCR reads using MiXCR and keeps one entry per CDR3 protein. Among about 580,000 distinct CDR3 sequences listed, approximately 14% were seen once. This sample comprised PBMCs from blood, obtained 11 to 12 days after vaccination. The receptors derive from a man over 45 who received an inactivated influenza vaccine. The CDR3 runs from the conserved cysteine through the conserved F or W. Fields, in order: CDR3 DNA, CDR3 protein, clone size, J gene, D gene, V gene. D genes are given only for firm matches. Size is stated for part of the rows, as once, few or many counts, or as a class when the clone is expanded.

cdr3_nt: TGTGCCAGCTCACCATTACCTCAAGAGACCCAGTACTTC
cdr3_aa: CASSPLPQETQYF
clone_size: many
j_call: TRBJ2-5
d_call: .
v_call: TRBV18

cdr3_nt: TGTGCCAGCAGTTTATGGCCTTTGGGTCTCTACACTGAAGCTTTCTTT
cdr3_aa: CASSLWPLGLYTEAFF
clone_size: few
j_call: TRBJ1-1
d_call: .
v_call: TRBV27

cdr3_nt: TGCGCCAGCAGCGAACAGCCGCAGATCTACAATGAGCAGTTCTTC
cdr3_aa: CASSEQPQIYNEQFF
clone_size: many
j_call: TRBJ2-1
d_call: .
v_call: TRBV4-3

cdr3_nt: TGCAGCGTTGTTAGCGGGGGTTCCTACAATGAGCAGTTCTTC
cdr3_aa: CSVVSGGSYNEQFF
clone_size: .
j_call: TRBJ2-1
d_call: TRBD2
v_call: TRBV29-1

cdr3_nt: TGTGCCAGCAGCATCCCTCAGGGTCACGAGCAGTACTTC
cdr3_aa: CASSIPQGHEQYF
clone_size: .
j_call: TRBJ2-7
d_call: .
v_call: TRBV7-8

cdr3_nt: TGTGCCAGCACCCTTTCAAAGGGCAGTTCCTACGAGCAGTACTTC
cdr3_aa: CASTLSKGSSYEQYF
clone_size: few
j_call: TRBJ2-7
d_call: .
v_call: TRBV7-8

cdr3_nt: TGTGCCAGCAGTGAAGGGGGGATCACTGAAGCTTTCTTT
cdr3_aa: CASSEGGITEAFF
clone_size: few
j_call: TRBJ1-1
d_call: .
v_call: TRBV6-1

cdr3_nt: TGCAGTGCTAGAGTCGCCCTTTCTGAGCAGTTCTTC
cdr3_aa: CSARVALSEQFF
clone_size: many
j_call: TRBJ2-1
d_call: .
v_call: TRBV20-1

cdr3_nt: TGTGCCAGCAGCTTAAGAGTTTGGGTTTGCACCGGGGAGCTGTTTTTT
cdr3_aa: CASSLRVWVCTGELFF
clone_size: .
j_call: TRBJ2-2
d_call: .
v_call: TRBV7-3

cdr3_nt: TGCAGCGTGACAGGGGCTGGGGCCAACGTCCTGACTTTC
cdr3_aa: CSVTGAGANVLTF
clone_size: many
j_call: TRBJ2-6
d_call: TRBD1
v_call: TRBV29-1

cdr3_nt: TGTGCCATCAGTGAGTCTAGGGGCCTGTACCAAGAGACCCAGTACTTC
cdr3_aa: CAISESRGLYQETQYF
clone_size: few
j_call: TRBJ2-5
d_call: .
v_call: TRBV10-3

cdr3_nt: TGCAGCGTTCCGGACAGGGGGTACCAAGAGACCCAGTACTTC
cdr3_aa: CSVPDRGYQETQYF
clone_size: few
j_call: TRBJ2-5
d_call: TRBD1
v_call: TRBV29-1

cdr3_nt: TGCGCCAGCCGCGGAGGGGTGAGCACAGATACGCAGTATTTT
cdr3_aa: CASRGGVSTDTQYF
clone_size: .
j_call: TRBJ2-3
d_call: .
v_call: TRBV5-1

cdr3_nt: TGCGCCAGCAGCTTCCCCTGGGAGGGGAATGAGCAGTTCTTC
cdr3_aa: CASSFPWEGNEQFF
clone_size: .
j_call: TRBJ2-1
d_call: TRBD2
v_call: TRBV5-1

cdr3_nt: TGCGCCAGCAGCTTGGTAGGGGCGACGAACACCGGGGAGCTGTTTTTT
cdr3_aa: CASSLVGATNTGELFF
clone_size: many
j_call: TRBJ2-2
d_call: .
v_call: TRBV5-1

cdr3_nt: TGTGCCAGCAGTAAGACAGAGACCTACGAGCAGTACTTC
cdr3_aa: CASSKTETYEQYF
clone_size: .
j_call: TRBJ2-7
d_call: .
v_call: TRBV6-2/TRBV6-3

cdr3_nt: TGTGCCAGCAGCCTTTCCGGGGCCGCCTACGAGCAGTACTTC
cdr3_aa: CASSLSGAAYEQYF
clone_size: few
j_call: TRBJ2-7
d_call: .
v_call: TRBV7-9

cdr3_nt: TGTGCCAGCTCACCGGACAGGGACCATGGCTACACCTTC
cdr3_aa: CASSPDRDHGYTF
clone_size: .
j_call: TRBJ1-2
d_call: TRBD1
v_call: TRBV18

cdr3_nt: TGCAGCGCCGGGACTAGCGGGATCGGGGAGCTGTTTTTT
cdr3_aa: CSAGTSGIGELFF
clone_size: many
j_call: TRBJ2-2
d_call: TRBD2
v_call: TRBV29-1

cdr3_nt: TGTGCCAGCAGCCAAGGACGGACCTCCAGTGAGCAGTTCTTC
cdr3_aa: CASSQGRTSSEQFF
clone_size: .
j_call: TRBJ2-1
d_call: .
v_call: TRBV3-1

cdr3_nt: TGTGCCAGCAGCTCTCAATTGGGACGGATTAATTCACCCCTCCACTTT
cdr3_aa: CASSSQLGRINSPLHF
clone_size: .
j_call: TRBJ1-6
d_call: .
v_call: TRBV5-5

cdr3_nt: TGTGCCAGCGTCCGTATTTTGGGAGATACGCAGTATTTT
cdr3_aa: CASVRILGDTQYF
clone_size: few
j_call: TRBJ2-3
d_call: .
v_call: TRBV6-1

cdr3_nt: TGTGCCTCAACTCCCGGATCGGACACCGGGGAGCTGTTTTTT
cdr3_aa: CASTPGSDTGELFF
clone_size: .
j_call: TRBJ2-2
d_call: .
v_call: TRBV24-1

cdr3_nt: TGCGCCAGCAGCTTGGGTGGGACAGATTACAATGAGCAGTTCTTC
cdr3_aa: CASSLGGTDYNEQFF
clone_size: .
j_call: TRBJ2-1
d_call: TRBD1
v_call: TRBV5-1

cdr3_nt: TGTGCCAGCAGCAAAGTACTAGGGGCAGGGCACACCGGGGAGCTGTTTTTT
cdr3_aa: CASSKVLGAGHTGELFF
clone_size: .
j_call: TRBJ2-2
d_call: .
v_call: TRBV21-1

cdr3_nt: TGCAGTGCTAGCTGGAACAGGGCCGGAGGCACTGAAGCTTTCTTT
cdr3_aa: CSASWNRAGGTEAFF
clone_size: few
j_call: TRBJ1-1
d_call: .
v_call: TRBV20-1

cdr3_nt: TGTGCCCCCCCTCGGGCCGGGCAGCCCCAGCATTTT
cdr3_aa: CAPPRAGQPQHF
clone_size: .
j_call: TRBJ1-5
d_call: .
v_call: TRBV10-3

cdr3_nt: TGCGCCAGCAGCCGGGGACAGCTCACCGGGGAGCTGTTTTTT
cdr3_aa: CASSRGQLTGELFF
clone_size: few
j_call: TRBJ2-2
d_call: TRBD1
v_call: TRBV4-3

cdr3_nt: TGTGCCAGCAGCCAAGGTTCCAGGGGGGCCGGAAACATTCAGTACTTC
cdr3_aa: CASSQGSRGAGNIQYF
clone_size: few
j_call: TRBJ2-4
d_call: .
v_call: TRBV3-1

cdr3_nt: TGCAGTGCTGACCTTGGGGGAAACACCATATATTTT
cdr3_aa: CSADLGGNTIYF
clone_size: many
j_call: TRBJ1-3
d_call: .
v_call: TRBV20-1

cdr3_nt: TGTGCCAGCAGCTTAGGGCAGGGGAGGTTGGAGACCCAGTACTTC
cdr3_aa: CASSLGQGRLETQYF
clone_size: few
j_call: TRBJ2-5
d_call: .
v_call: TRBV11-2

cdr3_nt: TGTGCCAGCAGCGAGTTGGGTGCTATGAACACTGAAGCTTTCTTT
cdr3_aa: CASSELGAMNTEAFF
clone_size: .
j_call: TRBJ1-1
d_call: .
v_call: TRBV25-1

cdr3_nt: TGTGCCAGCAGCGTAGCTTTAACAGGGAGGTGGGTTTTGAATGAGCAGTTCTTC
cdr3_aa: CASSVALTGRWVLNEQFF
clone_size: .
j_call: TRBJ2-1
d_call: .
v_call: TRBV9

cdr3_nt: TGCGCCAGCAGCCAAGGGACAGGGGCGCAAGAGACCCAGTACTTC
cdr3_aa: CASSQGTGAQETQYF
clone_size: .
j_call: TRBJ2-5
d_call: TRBD1
v_call: TRBV5-1

cdr3_nt: TGTGCCAGCAGCTTTGGGGTTCTAGCGGGGGGCACAGATACGCAGTATTTT
cdr3_aa: CASSFGVLAGGTDTQYF
clone_size: .
j_call: TRBJ2-3
d_call: TRBD2
v_call: TRBV7-2

cdr3_nt: TGTGCCAGCAGTTACTCGACGACGGACCGCACAGATACGCAGTATTTT
cdr3_aa: CASSYSTTDRTDTQYF
clone_size: .
j_call: TRBJ2-3
d_call: .
v_call: TRBV6-2/TRBV6-3

cdr3_nt: TGTGCCTGGTCGCTCGAGGCAAATCAGCCCCAGCATTTT
cdr3_aa: CAWSLEANQPQHF
clone_size: few
j_call: TRBJ1-5
d_call: .
v_call: TRBV30

cdr3_nt: TGTGCCAGCAGCCGGTCGGGCGAAAAACTGTTTTTT
cdr3_aa: CASSRSGEKLFF
clone_size: .
j_call: TRBJ1-4
d_call: .
v_call: TRBV7-8

cdr3_nt: TGTGCCAGCAGTTTATCGGGGTGGGCTAGCGGGAGGGCCGACTATGAGCAGTTCTTC
cdr3_aa: CASSLSGWASGRADYEQFF
clone_size: few
j_call: TRBJ2-1
d_call: TRBD2
v_call: TRBV27

cdr3_nt: TGCGCCAGCAGCCAAGATGTAGGGATTAGCGGGGGGGGAGAGACCCAGTACTTC
cdr3_aa: CASSQDVGISGGGETQYF
clone_size: .
j_call: TRBJ2-5
d_call: TRBD2
v_call: TRBV4-3

cdr3_nt: TGCGCCAGCAGCCAAGGTTTGGGTGGGGAGCGGGAGGCCCCAGAGCAGTACTTC
cdr3_aa: CASSQGLGGEREAPEQYF
clone_size: .
j_call: TRBJ2-7
d_call: TRBD2
v_call: TRBV4-3

cdr3_nt: TGTGCCAGCAGGGACCCCGCAGCCACGATGTCTGGGGCCAACGTCCTGACTTTC
cdr3_aa: CASRDPAATMSGANVLTF
clone_size: .
j_call: TRBJ2-6
d_call: .
v_call: TRBV27

cdr3_nt: TGTGCCAGCAGGTCACAGGGGTACGAGCAGTACTTC
cdr3_aa: CASRSQGYEQYF
clone_size: .
j_call: TRBJ2-7
d_call: TRBD1
v_call: TRBV6-2/TRBV6-3

cdr3_nt: TGCGCCAGCAGCTTGGGCCAGGGACATAATGAGCAGTTCTTC
cdr3_aa: CASSLGQGHNEQFF
clone_size: many
j_call: TRBJ2-1
d_call: .
v_call: TRBV5-1

cdr3_nt: TGCGCCAGCAGTGATAAGGGGGTCGGACCAGATACGCAGTATTTT
cdr3_aa: CASSDKGVGPDTQYF
clone_size: .
j_call: TRBJ2-3
d_call: .
v_call: TRBV10-1

cdr3_nt: TGTGCCAGCAGTCAACCCGGGGGGAGGGGCGATGAGCAGTTCTTC
cdr3_aa: CASSQPGGRGDEQFF
clone_size: many
j_call: TRBJ2-1
d_call: TRBD2
v_call: TRBV28

cdr3_nt: TGTGCCAGTAGTCGTGAGGGCGAAAACACTGAAGCTTTCTTT
cdr3_aa: CASSREGENTEAFF
clone_size: few
j_call: TRBJ1-1
d_call: .
v_call: TRBV19

cdr3_nt: TGTGCCAGCAGCGTTCCGGGACTAGCGAAGAGAGGGGTCGGGACCCAGTACTTC
cdr3_aa: CASSVPGLAKRGVGTQYF
clone_size: few
j_call: TRBJ2-5
d_call: TRBD2
v_call: TRBV11-2

cdr3_nt: TGCGCCAGCAGCCCCATGACAGATGAGCAGTACTTC
cdr3_aa: CASSPMTDEQYF
clone_size: .
j_call: TRBJ2-7
d_call: .
v_call: TRBV5-1

cdr3_nt: TGTGCCAGCAGCAAGTATAGGGTCACCGGGGAGCTGTTTTTT
cdr3_aa: CASSKYRVTGELFF
clone_size: .
j_call: TRBJ2-2
d_call: .
v_call: TRBV6-2/TRBV6-3

cdr3_nt: TGTGCCAGTAGTTCGATGGGTAGCGGAATCTACGAGCAGTACTTC
cdr3_aa: CASSSMGSGIYEQYF
clone_size: .
j_call: TRBJ2-7
d_call: .
v_call: TRBV19

cdr3_nt: TGTGCCAGCAGCTCACCAATGGTACTAGCGGGAGCGTCGTTGGGCTACGAGCAGTACTTC
cdr3_aa: CASSSPMVLAGASLGYEQYF
clone_size: few
j_call: TRBJ2-7
d_call: TRBD2
v_call: TRBV7-1

cdr3_nt: TGTGCCAGCATCCGGGACAGGATGAACACTGAAGCTTTCTTT
cdr3_aa: CASIRDRMNTEAFF
clone_size: .
j_call: TRBJ1-1
d_call: TRBD1
v_call: TRBV7-2

cdr3_nt: TGTGCCAGCTACCGTACGGACAGGGGATCCTACGAGCAGTACTTC
cdr3_aa: CASYRTDRGSYEQYF
clone_size: few
j_call: TRBJ2-7
d_call: TRBD1
v_call: TRBV6-1

cdr3_nt: TGTGCCAGCAGCCAATCCAATGGACTAGCGGGAGGTTGGGAGCAGTTCTTC
cdr3_aa: CASSQSNGLAGGWEQFF
clone_size: .
j_call: TRBJ2-1
d_call: TRBD2
v_call: TRBV14

cdr3_nt: TGCAGCGTGGGAAAGACAGGGGGCGAAGGAGATACGCAGTATTTT
cdr3_aa: CSVGKTGGEGDTQYF
clone_size: few
j_call: TRBJ2-3
d_call: TRBD1
v_call: TRBV29-1

cdr3_nt: TGTGCCAGCAGCCCCCCGACCCTAATTGCGCAGTATTTT
cdr3_aa: CASSPPTLIAQYF
clone_size: many
j_call: TRBJ2-3
d_call: .
v_call: TRBV7-9